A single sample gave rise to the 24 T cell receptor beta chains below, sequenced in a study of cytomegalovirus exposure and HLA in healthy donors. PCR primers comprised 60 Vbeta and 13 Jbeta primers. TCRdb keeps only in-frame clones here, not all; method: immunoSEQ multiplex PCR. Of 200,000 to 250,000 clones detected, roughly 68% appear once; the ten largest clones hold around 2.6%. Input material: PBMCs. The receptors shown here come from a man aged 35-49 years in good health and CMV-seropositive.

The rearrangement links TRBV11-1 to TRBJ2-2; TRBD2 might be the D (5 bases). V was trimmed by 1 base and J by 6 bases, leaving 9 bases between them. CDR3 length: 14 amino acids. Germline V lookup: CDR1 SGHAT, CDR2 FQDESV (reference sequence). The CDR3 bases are TGTGCCAGCAGCTTAGATTGGGGAGCCGGGGAGCTGTTTTTT. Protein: CASSLDWGAGELFF.

The CDR3 loop reads CASSSGDRGLNTEAFF. The DNA of the CDR3 is TGCGCCAGCAGCTCCGGAGACAGGGGTTTGAACACTGAAGCTTTCTTT. The chain has TRBV5-1 and TRBJ1-1; 8 bases map to TRBD1. The trim removed 3 bases at V and 0 bases at J, leaving 7 bases unmatched. CDR1 is SGHRS and CDR2 is YFSETQ in the germline V gene. The CDR3 length is 16 residues. The complete variable domain, with remaining parts taken from reference TRBV5-1 and TRBJ1-1, reads KAGVTQTPRYLIKTRGQQVTLSCSPISGHRSVSWYQQTPGQGLQFLFEYFSETQRNKGNFPGRFSGRQFSNSRSEMNVSTLELGDSALYLCASSSGDRGLNTEAFFGQGTRLTVV.

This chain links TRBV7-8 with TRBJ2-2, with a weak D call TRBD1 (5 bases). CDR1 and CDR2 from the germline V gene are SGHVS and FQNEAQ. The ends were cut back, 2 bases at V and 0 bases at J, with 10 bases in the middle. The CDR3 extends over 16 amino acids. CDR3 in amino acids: CASSLLAGTNTGELFF. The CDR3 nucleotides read TGTGCCAGCAGCTTATTGGCAGGGACGAACACCGGGGAGCTGTTTTTT. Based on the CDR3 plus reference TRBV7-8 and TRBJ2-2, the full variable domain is GAGVSQSPRYKVAKRGQDVALRCDPISGHVSLFWYQQALGQGPEFLTYFQNEAQLDKSGLPSDRFFAERPEGSVSTLKIQRTQQEDSAVYLCASSLLAGTNTGELFFGEGSRLTVL.

Here the CDR3 reads CASSHPSGNEQFF. In DNA form, the CDR3 reads TGCGCCAGCAGCCACCCGTCAGGGAATGAGCAGTTCTTC. The genes are TRBV4-1 and TRBJ2-1, with D perhaps TRBD1 (5 bases). Germline CDR1 reads MGHRA; CDR2 reads YSYEKL. With 3 bases removed from V and 7 bases from J, the gap between germline ends came to 10 bases. This CDR3 has 13 amino acids.

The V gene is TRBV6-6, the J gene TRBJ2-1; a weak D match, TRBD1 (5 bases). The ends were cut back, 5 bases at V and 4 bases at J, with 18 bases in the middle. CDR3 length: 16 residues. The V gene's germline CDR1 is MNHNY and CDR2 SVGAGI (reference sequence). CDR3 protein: CASSRFEQEPYNEQFF. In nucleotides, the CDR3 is TGTGCCAGCAGTCGATTTGAACAGGAACCGTACAATGAGCAGTTCTTC.

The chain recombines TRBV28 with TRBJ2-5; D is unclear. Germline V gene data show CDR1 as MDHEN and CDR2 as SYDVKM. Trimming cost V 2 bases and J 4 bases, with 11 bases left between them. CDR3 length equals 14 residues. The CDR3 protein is CASSLGQVVETQYF. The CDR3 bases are TGTGCCAGCAGTTTAGGGCAGGTTGTAGAGACCCAGTACTTC. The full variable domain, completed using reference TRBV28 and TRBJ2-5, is DVKVTQSSRYLVKRTGEKVFLECVQDMDHENMFWYRQDPGLGLRLIYFSYDVKMKEKGDIPEGYSVSREKKERFSLILESASTNQTSMYLCASSLGQVVETQYFGPGTRLLVL.

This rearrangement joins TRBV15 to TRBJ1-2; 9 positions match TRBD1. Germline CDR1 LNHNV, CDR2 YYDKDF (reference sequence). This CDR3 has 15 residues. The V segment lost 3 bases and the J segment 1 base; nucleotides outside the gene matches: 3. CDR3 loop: CATSRGTGLNYGYTF. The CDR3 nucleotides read TGTGCCACCAGCAGGGGGACAGGGCTTAACTATGGCTACACCTTC.

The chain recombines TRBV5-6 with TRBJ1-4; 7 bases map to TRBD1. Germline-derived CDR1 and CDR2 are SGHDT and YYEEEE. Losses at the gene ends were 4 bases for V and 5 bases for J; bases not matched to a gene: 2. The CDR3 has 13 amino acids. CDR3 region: CASSRDRNEKLFF. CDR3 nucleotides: TGTGCCAGCAGCAGGGACAGAAATGAAAAACTGTTTTTT.

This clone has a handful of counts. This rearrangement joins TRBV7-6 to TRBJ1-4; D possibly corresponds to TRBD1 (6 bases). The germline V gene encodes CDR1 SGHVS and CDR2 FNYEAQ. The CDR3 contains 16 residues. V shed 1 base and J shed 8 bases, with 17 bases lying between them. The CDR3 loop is CASSLEGNRGGEKLFF. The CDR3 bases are TGTGCCAGCAGCTTAGAGGGTAACAGAGGGGGAGAAAAACTGTTTTTT.

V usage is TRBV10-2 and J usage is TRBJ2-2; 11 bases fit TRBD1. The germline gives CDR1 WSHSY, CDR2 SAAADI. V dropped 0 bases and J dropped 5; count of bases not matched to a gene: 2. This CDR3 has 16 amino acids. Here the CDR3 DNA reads TGCGCCAGCAGTGAGTCCCGGGACAGGGGGACCGGGGAGCTGTTTTTT. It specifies CASSESRDRGTGELFF.

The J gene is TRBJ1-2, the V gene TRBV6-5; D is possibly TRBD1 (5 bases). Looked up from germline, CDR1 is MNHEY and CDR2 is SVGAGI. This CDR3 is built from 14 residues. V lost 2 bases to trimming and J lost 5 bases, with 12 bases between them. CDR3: CASSYGAGHYGYTF. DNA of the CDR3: TGTGCCAGCAGTTACGGAGCGGGGCATTATGGCTACACCTTC.

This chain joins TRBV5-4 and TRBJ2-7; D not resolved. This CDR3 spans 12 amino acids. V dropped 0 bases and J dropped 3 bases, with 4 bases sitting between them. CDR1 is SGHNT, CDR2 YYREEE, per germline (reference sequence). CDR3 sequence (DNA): TGTGCCAGCAGCTTGGACTACTACGAGCAGTACTTC. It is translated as CASSLDYYEQYF.

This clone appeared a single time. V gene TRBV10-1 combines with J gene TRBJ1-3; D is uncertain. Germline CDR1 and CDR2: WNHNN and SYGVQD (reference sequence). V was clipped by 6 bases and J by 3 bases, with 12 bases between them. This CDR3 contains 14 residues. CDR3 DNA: TGCGCCAGCAGGAGGCCCCCCAATGGAAACACCATATATTTT. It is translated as CASRRPPNGNTIYF.

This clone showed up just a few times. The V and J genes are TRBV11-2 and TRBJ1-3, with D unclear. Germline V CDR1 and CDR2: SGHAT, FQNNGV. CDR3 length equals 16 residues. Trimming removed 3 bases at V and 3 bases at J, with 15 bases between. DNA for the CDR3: TGTGCCAGCAGCTTTAAGTGGGCGGGGATTGGAAACACCATATATTTT. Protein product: CASSFKWAGIGNTIYF.

The CDR3 loop reads CASSKDAGGSSYEQYF. In DNA, the CDR3 is TGTGCCAGCAGCAAAGATGCAGGGGGGAGCTCCTACGAGCAGTACTTC. This chain uses TRBV21-1 with TRBJ2-7; the table's D call TRBD1 went unverified against the DNA. TRBV21-1 is annotated as a pseudogene. There are 16 residues in the CDR3.

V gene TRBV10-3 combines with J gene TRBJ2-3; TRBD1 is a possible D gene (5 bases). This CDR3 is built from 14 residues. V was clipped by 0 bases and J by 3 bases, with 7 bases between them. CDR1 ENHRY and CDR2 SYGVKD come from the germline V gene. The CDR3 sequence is CAISESAGTDTQYF. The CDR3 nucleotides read TGTGCCATCAGTGAGTCGGCAGGGACAGATACGCAGTATTTT.

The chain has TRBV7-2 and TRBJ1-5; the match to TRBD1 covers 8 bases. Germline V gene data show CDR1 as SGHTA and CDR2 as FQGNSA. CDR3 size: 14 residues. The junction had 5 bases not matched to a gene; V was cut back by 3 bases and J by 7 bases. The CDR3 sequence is CASSFGQGSQPQHF. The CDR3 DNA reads TGTGCCAGCAGCTTCGGACAGGGAAGCCAGCCCCAGCATTTT. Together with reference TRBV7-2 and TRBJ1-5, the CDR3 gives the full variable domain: GAGVSQSPSNKVTEKGKDVELRCDPISGHTALYWYRQSLGQGLEFLIYFQGNSAPDKSGLPSDRFSAERTGGSVSTLTIQRTQQEDSAVYLCASSFGQGSQPQHFGDGTRLSIL.

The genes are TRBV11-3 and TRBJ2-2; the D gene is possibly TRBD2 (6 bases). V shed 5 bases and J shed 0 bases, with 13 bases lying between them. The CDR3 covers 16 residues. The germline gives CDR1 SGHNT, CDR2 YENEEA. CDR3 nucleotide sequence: TGTGCCAGCAGCCCGCAGGGCGGGGCGAACACCGGGGAGCTGTTTTTT. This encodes CASSPQGGANTGELFF.

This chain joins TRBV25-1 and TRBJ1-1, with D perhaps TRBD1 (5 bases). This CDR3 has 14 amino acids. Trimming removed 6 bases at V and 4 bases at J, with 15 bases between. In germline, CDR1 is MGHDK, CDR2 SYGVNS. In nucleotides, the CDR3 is TGTGCCAGCAGACCGTGGGGCAGGATCACTGAAGCTTTCTTT. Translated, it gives CASRPWGRITEAFF.

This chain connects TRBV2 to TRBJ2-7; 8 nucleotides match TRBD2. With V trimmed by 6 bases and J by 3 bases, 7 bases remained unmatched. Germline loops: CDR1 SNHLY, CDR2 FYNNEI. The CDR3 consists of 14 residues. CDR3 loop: CASRAGGGIYEQYF. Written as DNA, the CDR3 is TGTGCCAGCAGGGCCGGGGGGGGGATCTACGAGCAGTACTTC.

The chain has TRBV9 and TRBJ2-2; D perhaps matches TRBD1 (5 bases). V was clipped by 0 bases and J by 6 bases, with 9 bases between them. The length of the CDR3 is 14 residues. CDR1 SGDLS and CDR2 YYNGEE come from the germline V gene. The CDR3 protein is CASSVGTTAGELFF. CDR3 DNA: TGTGCCAGCAGCGTAGGGACAACGGCCGGGGAGCTGTTTTTT. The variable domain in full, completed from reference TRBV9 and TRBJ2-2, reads DSGVTQTPKHLITATGQRVTLRCSPRSGDLSVYWYQQSLDQGLQFLIQYYNGEERAKGNILERFSAQQFPDLHSELNLSSLELGDSALYFCASSVGTTAGELFFGEGSRLTVL.

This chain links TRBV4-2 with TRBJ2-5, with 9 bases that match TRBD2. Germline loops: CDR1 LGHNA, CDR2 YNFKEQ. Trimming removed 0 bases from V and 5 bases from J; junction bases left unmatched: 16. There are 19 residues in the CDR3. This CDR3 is CASSQDQVLAGYLEETQYF. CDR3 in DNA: TGTGCCAGCAGCCAAGATCAAGTACTAGCGGGTTATCTTGAGGAGACCCAGTACTTC.

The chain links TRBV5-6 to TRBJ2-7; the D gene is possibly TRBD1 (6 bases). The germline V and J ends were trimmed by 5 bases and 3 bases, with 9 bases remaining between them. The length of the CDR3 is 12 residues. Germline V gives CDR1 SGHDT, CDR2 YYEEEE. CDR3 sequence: CASSEGGYEQYF. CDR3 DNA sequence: TGTGCCAGCAGTGAAGGGGGCTACGAGCAGTACTTC.

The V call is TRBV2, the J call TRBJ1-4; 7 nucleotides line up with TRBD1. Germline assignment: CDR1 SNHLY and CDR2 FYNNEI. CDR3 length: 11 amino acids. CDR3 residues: CAAGGNEKLFF. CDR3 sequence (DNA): TGTGCAGCAGGGGGTAATGAAAAACTGTTTTTT. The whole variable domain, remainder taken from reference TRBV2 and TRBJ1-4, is EPEVTQTPSHQVTQMGQEVILRCVPISNHLYFYWYRQILGQKVEFLVSFYNNEISEKSEIFDDQFSVERPDGSNFTLKIRSTKLEDSAMYFCAAGGNEKLFFGSGTQLSVL.